These 12 T cell receptor beta chains came from one sample sequenced in a study of shared clonotypes between healthy human individuals. TCRdb's table, derived via immunoSEQ multiplex PCR, lists solely in-frame clones and lacks some. The repertoire holds about 710,000 clones, with 55% to 75% as singletons. Sequencing was carried out using memory CD4+ T cells sorted from blood. Documented subset: CD45RA-negative fraction. The origin of the receptors is a woman in her 30s in good health.

This clone has a count of ten or more. The rearrangement links TRBV27 to TRBJ1-1; TRBD1 agrees at 7 bases. Germline lookup yields CDR1 MNHEY and CDR2 SMNVEV (reference sequence). V shed 6 bases, J shed 4 bases, and the junction held 11 bases outside the gene matches. This CDR3 is 15 amino acids long. The CDR3 DNA reads as TGTGCCAGCAGGGAGCGCGGAGGGGGCTTCACTGAAGCTTTCTTT. It yields the protein CASRERGGGFTEAFF.

This rearrangement joins TRBV19 to TRBJ2-2, with 7 nucleotides matching TRBD2. Germline V gene sequence: CDR1 LNHDA, CDR2 SQIVND (reference sequence). The trim removed 7 bases at V and 3 bases at J, leaving 8 bases unmatched. This CDR3 has 15 residues. The CDR3 DNA sequence: TGTGCCAGTACCTCGACTAGCCGACACACCGGGGAGCTGTTTTTT. Its translation: CASTSTSRHTGELFF.

The CDR3 sequence: CASSFRLAGGPGTQYF. The CDR3 DNA reads as TGTGCCAGCAGCTTCCGACTAGCGGGAGGGCCAGGGACGCAGTATTTT. This sequence joins TRBV11-2 and TRBJ2-3; 14 positions match TRBD2. Per the germline V gene, CDR1 is SGHAT and CDR2 is FQNNGV. The CDR3 runs 16 residues. Trimming took 3 bases from V and 9 from J; bases not matched to a gene: 8.

This clone occurred a few times. The chain is built from TRBV7-2 and TRBJ1-2, with D possibly matching TRBD1 (5 bases). The CDR3 length is 15 residues. V shed 5 bases and J shed 8 bases, with 21 bases lying between them. Germline lookup yields CDR1 SGHTA and CDR2 FQGNSA. The CDR3 is CASSTSYQGAGGYTF. The CDR3, as DNA: TGTGCCAGCAGCACTTCTTATCAGGGAGCGGGGGGCTACACCTTC.

About this clone itself: A read error is likely here: a far larger clone is one base away. The V gene is TRBV5-4, the J gene TRBJ1-3; D is undetermined. Per germline, CDR1 SGHNT and CDR2 YYREEE (reference sequence). V gave up 3 bases and J gave up 0 bases, with 4 bases separating them. CDR3 length equals 13 residues. CDR3 residues: CASSSDSGNTIYF. Here the CDR3 DNA reads TGTGCCAGCAGCTCAGACTCTGGAAACACCATATATTTT.

The chain combines TRBV6-1 with TRBJ2-3; possibly TRBD1 for D (6 bases). The CDR3 sequence is 15 residues long. V was pared by 1 base and J by 2 bases, with 10 bases between. CDR1 MNHNS and CDR2 SASEGT come from the germline V gene. CDR3 DNA: TGTGCCAGCAGTGAAGGTTCAGGGGACACAGATACGCAGTATTTT. Translating it yields CASSEGSGDTDTQYF.

The chain links TRBV2 to TRBJ1-4, with no clear D. V was trimmed by 7 bases and J by 0 bases, leaving 9 bases between them. The length of the CDR3 is 14 residues. CDR1 is SNHLY, CDR2 FYNNEI, per germline. CDR3 sequence: CASNQLATNEKLFF. CDR3 coding DNA: TGTGCCAGCAACCAACTTGCAACTAATGAAAAACTGTTTTTT.

CDR3 region: CASSGGLAKGTGELFF. In nucleotides, the CDR3 is TGTGCCAGCAGCGGGGGACTAGCTAAAGGCACCGGGGAGCTGTTTTTT. The chain employs TRBV9 and TRBJ2-2; 9 bases fit TRBD2. The germline CDR1 and CDR2 sequences are SGDLS and YYNGEE. The CDR3 has 16 amino acids. Trimming cost V 3 bases and J 4 bases; bases outside gene matches: 7. Full variable domain (rest looked up from reference TRBV9 and TRBJ2-2): DSGVTQTPKHLITATGQRVTLRCSPRSGDLSVYWYQQSLDQGLQFLIQYYNGEERAKGNILERFSAQQFPDLHSELNLSSLELGDSALYFCASSGGLAKGTGELFFGEGSRLTVL.

CDR3 residues: CASSPQAGAVHEQYF. The CDR3 DNA reads as TGTGCCAGCAGCCCCCAAGCGGGAGCGGTCCACGAGCAGTACTTC. J is TRBJ2-7 and V is TRBV9; 8 bases match TRBD2. This CDR3 is 15 amino acids long. Per the germline V gene, CDR1 is SGDLS and CDR2 is YYNGEE. Trimming took 4 bases from V and 5 from J; bases not matched to a gene: 11.

This rearrangement joins TRBV29-1 to TRBJ2-7, with a tentative D call TRBD2 (5 bases). Trimming removed 6 bases at V and 3 bases at J, with 21 bases between. Germline V CDR1 and CDR2: SQVTM, ANQGSEA. The CDR3 consists of 15 residues. The CDR3 loop is CSVRGRYQENYEQYF. As DNA, the CDR3 is TGCAGCGTCCGGGGTAGGTATCAGGAGAACTACGAGCAGTACTTC.

Turning to this clone: Other DNA sequences from this sample encode an identical CDR3 as well. The chain has TRBV7-9 and TRBJ2-7; 9 bases line up with TRBD1. The CDR3 consists of 14 residues. CDR1 and CDR2 (germline): SEHNR, FQNEAQ (reference sequence). Unmatched junction bases numbered 7, after V lost 5 bases and J lost 5 bases. The CDR3 DNA reads TGTGCCAGCAGCCCGGGACAGGGCGCGGACGAGCAGTACTTC. Residues: CASSPGQGADEQYF.

This rearrangement joins TRBV2 to TRBJ1-1, with a weak D call TRBD1 (6 bases). Germline V gene lookup returns CDR1 SNHLY and CDR2 FYNNEI. The germline V and J ends were trimmed by 7 bases and 1 base, with 19 bases remaining between them. CDR3 size: 16 residues. In DNA form, the CDR3 reads TGTGCCAGCATCCCGAGTATAGACAGGCAGAACACTGAAGCTTTCTTT. Its protein product is CASIPSIDRQNTEAFF.